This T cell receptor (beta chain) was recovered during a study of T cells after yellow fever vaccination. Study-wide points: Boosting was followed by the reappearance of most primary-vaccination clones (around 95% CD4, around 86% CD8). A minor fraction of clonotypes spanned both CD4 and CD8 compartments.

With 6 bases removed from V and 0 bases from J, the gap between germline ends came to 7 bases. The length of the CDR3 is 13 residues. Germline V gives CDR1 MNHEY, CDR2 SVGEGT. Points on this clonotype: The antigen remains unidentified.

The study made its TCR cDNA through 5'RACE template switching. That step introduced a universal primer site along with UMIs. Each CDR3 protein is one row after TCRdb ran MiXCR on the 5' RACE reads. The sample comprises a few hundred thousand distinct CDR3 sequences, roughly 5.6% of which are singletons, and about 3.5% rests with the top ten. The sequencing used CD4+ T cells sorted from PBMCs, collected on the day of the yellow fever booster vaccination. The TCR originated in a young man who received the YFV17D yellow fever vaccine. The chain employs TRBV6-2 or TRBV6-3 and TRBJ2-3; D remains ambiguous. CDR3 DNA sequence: TGTGCCAGCAGACGTGATAGCACAGATACGCAGTATTTT. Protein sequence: CASRRDSTDTQYF.